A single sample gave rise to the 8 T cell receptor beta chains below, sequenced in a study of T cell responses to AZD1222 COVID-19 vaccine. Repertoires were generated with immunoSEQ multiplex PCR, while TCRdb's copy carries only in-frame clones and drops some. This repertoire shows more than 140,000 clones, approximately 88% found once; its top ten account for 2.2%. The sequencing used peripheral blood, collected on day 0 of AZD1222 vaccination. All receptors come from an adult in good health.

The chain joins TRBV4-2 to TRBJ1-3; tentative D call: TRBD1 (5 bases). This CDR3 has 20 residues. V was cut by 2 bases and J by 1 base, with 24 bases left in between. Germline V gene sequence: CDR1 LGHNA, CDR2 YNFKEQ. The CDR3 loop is CASSQREGAQGEGSGNTIYF. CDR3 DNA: TGTGCCAGCAGCCAAAGGGAAGGGGCCCAAGGAGAAGGATCTGGAAACACCATATATTTT.

CDR3: CASSYSKLAGDNEQFF. In nucleotides, the CDR3 is TGTGCCAGCAGTTACTCGAAACTAGCGGGAGATAATGAGCAGTTCTTC. J is TRBJ2-1 and V is TRBV6-2 or TRBV6-3, with 11 bases that match TRBD2. The J segment lost 7 bases and the V segment lost 0 bases, leaving 5 bases of the junction unmatched. The CDR3 loop spans 16 amino acids. Germline CDR1 MNHEY, CDR2 SVGEGT.

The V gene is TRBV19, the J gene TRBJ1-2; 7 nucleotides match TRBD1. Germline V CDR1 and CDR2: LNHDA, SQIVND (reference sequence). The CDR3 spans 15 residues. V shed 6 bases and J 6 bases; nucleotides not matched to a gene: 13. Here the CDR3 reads CASSELQGNRDGYTF. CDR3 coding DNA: TGTGCCAGTAGCGAACTACAGGGGAATCGGGATGGCTACACCTTC.

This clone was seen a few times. In nucleotides, the CDR3 is TGTGCCAGCAGTTACTCGAGCTCTGGGGCCAACGTCCTGACTTTC. Translated, it gives CASSYSSSGANVLTF. V and J are TRBV6-6 and TRBJ2-6; D remains ambiguous. The germline CDR1 and CDR2 sequences are MNHNY and SVGAGI (reference sequence). The length of the CDR3 is 15 residues. Trimming removed 0 bases from V and 0 bases from J, with 3 bases in between.

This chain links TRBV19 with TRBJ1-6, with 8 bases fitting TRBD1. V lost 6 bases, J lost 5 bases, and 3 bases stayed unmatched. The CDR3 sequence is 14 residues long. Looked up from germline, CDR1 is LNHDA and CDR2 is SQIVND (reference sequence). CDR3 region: CASRGGQDNSPLHF. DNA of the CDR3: TGTGCCAGTAGAGGGGGACAGGATAATTCACCCCTCCACTTT.

The CDR3 DNA sequence: TGTGCCAGCAGGAGGATCGATGCAACTAATGAAAAACTGTTTTTT. Protein: CASRRIDATNEKLFF. The chain joins TRBV2 to TRBJ1-4; no clear D gene. This CDR3 spans 15 amino acids. The ends were cut back, 6 bases at V and 0 bases at J, with 11 bases in the middle. Germline CDR1 and CDR2: SNHLY and FYNNEI. Drawing the rest from reference TRBV2 and TRBJ1-4, the complete variable domain is EPEVTQTPSHQVTQMGQEVILRCVPISNHLYFYWYRQILGQKVEFLVSFYNNEISEKSEIFDDQFSVERPDGSNFTLKIRSTKLEDSAMYFCASRRIDATNEKLFFGSGTQLSVL.

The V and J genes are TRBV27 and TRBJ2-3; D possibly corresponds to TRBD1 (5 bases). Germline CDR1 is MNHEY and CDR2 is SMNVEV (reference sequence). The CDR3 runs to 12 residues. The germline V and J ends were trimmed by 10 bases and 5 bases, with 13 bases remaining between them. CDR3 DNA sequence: TGTGCCATCCGGACATTAGAAGATACGCAGTATTTT. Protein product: CAIRTLEDTQYF.

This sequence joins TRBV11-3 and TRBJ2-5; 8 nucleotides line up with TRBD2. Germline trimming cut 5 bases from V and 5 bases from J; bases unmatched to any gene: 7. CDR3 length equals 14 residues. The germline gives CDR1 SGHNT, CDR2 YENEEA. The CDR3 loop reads CASSLGTSGETQYF. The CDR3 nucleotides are TGTGCCAGCAGCCTGGGGACTAGTGGCGAGACCCAGTACTTC.